This is a list of T cell receptor beta chains from one sample in a study of blood T cell repertoires in COVID-19. Here immunoSEQ multiplex PCR was the method, and the copy in TCRdb shows in-frame clones only, minus some. Counted here are roughly 120,000 clones, approximately 84% occurring once; the ten biggest clones make up less than 9%. Sequenced: peripheral blood. These receptors came from a man aged 70-80 years with active or convalescent COVID-19. CDR3s include the opening cysteine and the closing phenylalanine or tryptophan. D genes are given only for firm matches. A clone size is listed for some rows: how often the clone was seen (once, few, many), or a class if it is expanded.

V gene	D gene	clone size	J gene	CDR3 DNA	CDR3 protein
TRBV19	TRBD1	-	TRBJ1-5	TGTGCCAGTAGTATCGGGGGGACAGGATTGGGTCAGCCCCAGCATTTT	CASSIGGTGLGQPQHF
TRBV19	TRBD1	once	TRBJ2-3	TGTGCCAGTAAGGACAGGGCACGAAGCACAGATACGCAGTATTTT	CASKDRARSTDTQYF
TRBV10-3	-	few	TRBJ2-3	TGTGCCATCAGTGAGTCGACTGTACGCACAGATACGCAGTATTTT	CAISESTVRTDTQYF
TRBV19	TRBD1	-	TRBJ1-5	TGTGCCAGTAGTGGACGACAGGGGGCAGTGGGGGCAAGCAATCAGCCCCAGCATTTT	CASSGRQGAVGASNQPQHF
TRBV3-1/TRBV3-2	TRBD2	-	TRBJ2-7	TGTGCCAGCAATCAATGTCAGCACGCGGGAGCTGATTACGAGCAGTACTTC	CASNQCQHAGADYEQYF
TRBV30	-	-	TRBJ1-2	TGTGCCTGGAGTCCCGGCTATGGCTACACCTTC	CAWSPGYGYTF
TRBV15	TRBD2	-	TRBJ2-1	TGTGCCACCAGCAGGCGACTAGCGGGAGGCTCCACCTACAATGAGCAGTTCTTC	CATSRRLAGGSTYNEQFF
TRBV5-1	-	-	TRBJ1-1	TGCGCCAGCAGCTCGATTTCGGTCTTGAACACTGAAGCTTTCTTT	CASSSISVLNTEAFF
TRBV6-5	TRBD2	-	TRBJ2-7	TGTGCCAGCAGTAGCGGGAATACCTACGAGCAGTACTTC	CASSSGNTYEQYF
TRBV18	-	-	TRBJ2-3	TGTGCCAGCTCACCATCTGGGCCCTCCTGGAGCACAGATACGCAGTATTTT	CASSPSGPSWSTDTQYF
TRBV12-3/TRBV12-4	TRBD1	few	TRBJ2-3	TGTGCCAGCAGCCGGGACAGAACAGATACGCAGTATTTT	CASSRDRTDTQYF
TRBV4-1	TRBD1	-	TRBJ1-2	TGCGCCAGCAGCCAAGGGTACAGGGGACTTGGCTACACCTTC	CASSQGYRGLGYTF
TRBV5-3	-	few	TRBJ2-7	TGTGCCAGAAGCGATACGACACCCTACGAGCAGTACTTC	CARSDTTPYEQYF
TRBV23-1	-	-	TRBJ2-7	TGCGCCAGCAGTCACCCCTCGGGGGAGGACGAGCAGTACTTC	CASSHPSGEDEQYF
TRBV10-2	TRBD2	once	TRBJ2-7	TGCGCCAGCAGGGGGACTAGCGGAAACTACGAGCAGTACTTC	CASRGTSGNYEQYF
TRBV5-4	TRBD2	-	TRBJ2-7	TGTGCCAGCAGCTTGGCCGGGACTAGCGGGAGTAGGTACGAGCAGTACTTC	CASSLAGTSGSRYEQYF
TRBV6-6	-	-	TRBJ1-3	TGTGCCAGCAAAGCCGAAGGGGGGGCTGGAAACACCATATATTTT	CASKAEGGAGNTIYF
TRBV5-1	-	-	TRBJ2-5	TGCGCCAGCAGCTTGGGGGTCGGAATGAGGGAGACCCAGTACTTC	CASSLGVGMRETQYF
TRBV18	-	-	TRBJ2-3	TGTGCCAGCTCACCACCGAGGGGGTTTAATCGTGCGGATACGCAGTATTTT	CASSPPRGFNRADTQYF
TRBV5-1	-	-	TRBJ1-1	TGCGCCAGCAGCTTGGCCTACAGGGAGAGAGCCTTCTTT	CASSLAYRERAFF
TRBV28	TRBD2	-	TRBJ2-1	TGTGCCAGCAGTTGGGATTACCTAGCGGGGTCTCGGGATGAGCAGTTCTTC	CASSWDYLAGSRDEQFF
TRBV19	-	-	TRBJ2-3	TGTGCCAGTAGTAGTGGGAGATCGGGCACAGATACGCAGTATTTT	CASSSGRSGTDTQYF
TRBV7-8	-	-	TRBJ1-2	TGTGCCAGCAGCTTAGGGGGGGACCCCTATGGCTACACCTTC	CASSLGGDPYGYTF
TRBV13	TRBD1	once	TRBJ2-1	TGTGCCAGCAGCTTATTTCGGGACAGGGGCTCCGACAATGAGCAGTTCTTC	CASSLFRDRGSDNEQFF